Sequencing of this T cell receptor (beta chain) was carried out in a study of T cell changes during pregnancy in multiple sclerosis. Assay used: immunoSEQ multiplex PCR; TCRdb lists only in-frame clones, some missing. Altogether roughly 60,000 clones are present, over 80% being singletons, with the ten largest covering roughly 0.54%. This clone was counted between two and nine times. The TCR originated in a female donor with multiple sclerosis, enrolled in a pregnancy study. The sequenced sample was CD4+ T cells from peripheral blood mononuclear cells, obtained in the first trimester of pregnancy.

CDR3 region: CASSLRTGNTEAFF. The CDR3, as DNA: TGTGCCAGCAGCCTCAGGACAGGGAACACTGAAGCTTTCTTT. J is TRBJ1-1 and V is TRBV11-3; TRBD1 aligns across 7 bases. The CDR3 consists of 14 residues. V lost 5 bases, J lost 1 base, and 4 bases stayed unmatched. Germline-derived CDR1 and CDR2 are SGHNT and YENEEA. The full variable domain, in which reference TRBV11-3 and TRBJ1-1 provide the parts outside the CDR3, is EAGVVQSPRYKIIEKKQPVAFWCNPISGHNTLYWYLQNLGQGPELLIRYENEEAVDDSQLPKDRFSAERLKGVDSTLKIQPAELGDSAVYLCASSLRTGNTEAFFGQGTRLTVV.